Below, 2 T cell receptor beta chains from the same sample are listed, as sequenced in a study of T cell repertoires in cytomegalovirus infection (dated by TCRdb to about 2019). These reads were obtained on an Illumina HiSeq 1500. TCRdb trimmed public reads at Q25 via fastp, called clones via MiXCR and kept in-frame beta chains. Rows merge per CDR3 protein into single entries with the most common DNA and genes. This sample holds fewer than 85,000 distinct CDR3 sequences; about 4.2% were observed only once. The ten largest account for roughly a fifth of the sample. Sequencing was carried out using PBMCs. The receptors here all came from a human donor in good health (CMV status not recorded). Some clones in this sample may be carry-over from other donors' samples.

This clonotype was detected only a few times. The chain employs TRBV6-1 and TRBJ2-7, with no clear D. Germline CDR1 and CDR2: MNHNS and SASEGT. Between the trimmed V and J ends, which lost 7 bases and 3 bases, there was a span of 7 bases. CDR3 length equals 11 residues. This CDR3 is CASTSRYEQYF. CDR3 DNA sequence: TGTGCCAGCACTTCCCGCTACGAGCAGTACTTC.

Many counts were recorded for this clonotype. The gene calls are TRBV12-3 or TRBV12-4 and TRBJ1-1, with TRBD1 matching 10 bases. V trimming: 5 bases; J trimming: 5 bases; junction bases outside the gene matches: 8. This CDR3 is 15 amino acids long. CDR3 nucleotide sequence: TGTGCCAGCAGTGACTGGGACAGGGGTGGAACTGAAGCTTTCTTT. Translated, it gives CASSDWDRGGTEAFF.